This TCR beta chain stems from a study of blood T cell repertoires in COVID-19. Germline CDR1 reads SGHTA; CDR2 reads FQGNSA. CDR3 length equals 15 residues. V lost 5 bases to trimming and J lost 4 bases; unmatched junction nucleotides: 8. Sequencing was performed with immunoSEQ multiplex PCR; in TCRdb, only in-frame clones are kept and a portion is missing. The sample has roughly 240,000 clones, roughly four fifths seen once. V and J are TRBV7-2 and TRBJ2-5, with TRBD1 matching 9 bases. The TCR originated in a woman of 80 years or more with acute or convalescent COVID-19. Sequences were obtained from peripheral blood. CDR3 nucleotides: TGTGCCAGCAGCCCCAGGACAGGGGCGGGAGAGACCCAGTACTTC. Amino acid sequence: CASSPRTGAGETQYF.